The 18 T cell receptor beta chains listed next were all sequenced from one sample in a study of blood T cell repertoires in COVID-19. Assay: immunoSEQ multiplex PCR; the TCRdb copy retains only in-frame clones and omits some. The data show 220,000 or so clones, around 83% seen once. The sequencing sample was made of PBMCs or T cells enriched from blood (not recorded which). The receptors come from a woman aged 40 to 49 with acute COVID-19.

This clone was observed a few times. This chain connects TRBV2 to TRBJ2-3, with TRBD1 as a possible D gene (7 bases). The germline V gene encodes CDR1 SNHLY and CDR2 FYNNEI. Trimming left V 3 bases short and J 5 bases short, with 9 bases between. The CDR3 covers 13 residues. For the CDR3, the DNA is TGTGCCAGCAGTGAGCAGGGGGGAGATACGCAGTATTTT. It yields the protein CASSEQGGDTQYF.

The chain uses TRBV30 and TRBJ2-7; 10 nucleotides match TRBD1. From germline, CDR1 is GTSNPN and CDR2 SVGIG (reference sequence). V dropped 2 bases and J dropped 6; count of bases not matched to a gene: 7. CDR3 length: 14 residues. CDR3 sequence reads: CAWSLGTGAVEQYF. The DNA of the CDR3 is TGTGCCTGGAGTCTCGGGACAGGGGCAGTCGAGCAGTACTTC.

The chain joins TRBV20-1 to TRBJ1-5; 7 bases agree with TRBD1. Germline V CDR1 and CDR2: DFQATT, SNEGSKA (reference sequence). The V segment lost 3 bases and the J segment 0 bases; nucleotides outside the gene matches: 8. The CDR3 sequence is 16 residues long. The CDR3 DNA is TGCAGTGCTAGTAGACAGGGCGCCTATAGCAATCAGCCCCAGCATTTT. This encodes CSASRQGAYSNQPQHF.

The chain has TRBV29-1 and TRBJ1-4, with TRBD1 identical over 9 bases. The J segment lost 8 bases and the V segment lost 4 bases, leaving 11 bases of the junction unmatched. Per the germline V gene, CDR1 is SQVTM and CDR2 is ANQGSEA. The CDR3 runs 15 residues. The CDR3 protein is CSVAPPGQGGEKLFF. The CDR3 DNA is TGCAGCGTTGCGCCACCGGGACAGGGAGGGGAAAAACTGTTTTTT.

The chain employs TRBV6-2 or TRBV6-3 and TRBJ1-5, with TRBD1 matching over 8 bases. Germline assignment: CDR1 MNHEY and CDR2 SVGEGT. J was trimmed by 9 bases and V by 2 bases; bases with no gene match: 9. There are 15 residues in the CDR3. In DNA, the CDR3 is TGTGCCAGCAGTTACGGGACAGGCCTTCGGACGCCCCAGCATTTT. This encodes CASSYGTGLRTPQHF.

This clone has a single count. The rearrangement joins TRBV6-2 or TRBV6-3 to TRBJ1-1; D is uncertain. Per the germline V gene, CDR1 is MNHEY and CDR2 is SVGEGT. Trimming took off 4 bases at V and 2 bases at J, with 11 bases between the two ends. The CDR3 covers 14 residues. CDR3 region: CASSWSRLNTEAFF. The CDR3, as DNA: TGTGCCAGCAGTTGGTCAAGACTTAACACTGAAGCTTTCTTT.

The chain is built from TRBV3-1 (or the pseudogene TRBV3-2) and TRBJ2-7; 8 nucleotides align to TRBD2. V dropped 5 bases and J dropped 4; count of bases not matched to a gene: 7. CDR1 is LGHDT and CDR2 is YNNKEL in the germline V gene (reference sequence). This CDR3 has 14 amino acids. In nucleotides, the CDR3 is TGTGCCAGCAGCTCCGGGACTAGGCAATACGAGCAGTACTTC. The encoded protein is CASSSGTRQYEQYF.

The chain has TRBV18 and TRBJ1-1, with TRBD1 identical over 8 bases. The junction had 5 bases not matched to a gene; V was cut back by 5 bases and J by 3 bases. Germline CDR1 is KGHSH and CDR2 is LQKENI. This CDR3 is 14 amino acids long. CDR3 bases: TGTGCCAGCTCAAGGACAGGGACCGACACTGAAGCTTTCTTT. Protein product: CASSRTGTDTEAFF.

The chain uses TRBV6-2 or TRBV6-3 and TRBJ2-3, with 12 bases identical to TRBD2. Looked up from germline, CDR1 is MNHEY and CDR2 is SVGEGT. V gave up 4 bases and J gave up 1 base; unmatched junction bases: 3. This CDR3 comprises 16 residues. CDR3: CASSSRTSGGTDTQYF. The CDR3 region has the DNA TGTGCCAGCAGTTCCCGGACTAGCGGGGGCACAGATACGCAGTATTTT.

This chain joins TRBV6-5 and TRBJ1-1; no definite D call. Trimming removed 2 bases from V and 1 base from J, with 5 bases in between. CDR3 length equals 13 residues. Germline CDR1 is MNHEY and CDR2 is SVGAGI. The CDR3 here is CASSYHSNTEAFF. CDR3 nucleotides: TGTGCCAGCAGTTACCATTCGAACACTGAAGCTTTCTTT.

The chain links TRBV12-3 or TRBV12-4 to TRBJ1-2; no definite D call. The CDR3 is 12 residues long. With 5 bases removed from V and 2 bases from J, the gap between germline ends came to 6 bases. The DNA for the CDR3 is TGTGCCAGCAGTAGACAAAACTATGGCTACACCTTC. This sequence encodes CASSRQNYGYTF.

This clone was counted once. The rearrangement links TRBV19 to TRBJ2-1; 10 bases agree with TRBD2. The CDR3 covers 13 residues. In germline, CDR1 is LNHDA, CDR2 SQIVND (reference sequence). V lost 8 bases, J lost 6 bases, and 4 bases stayed unmatched. The CDR3: CASSGTSVNEQFF. The CDR3 bases are TGTGCCAGTTCCGGGACTAGCGTCAATGAGCAGTTCTTC.

This sequence joins TRBV19 and TRBJ1-5; TRBD1 agrees at 7 bases. The CDR3 is 14 amino acids. V trimming: 5 bases; J trimming: 3 bases; junction bases outside the gene matches: 4. Germline V lookup: CDR1 LNHDA, CDR2 SQIVND (reference sequence). The CDR3 DNA sequence: TGTGCCAGTAGTCCGGGGACAGACAATCAGCCCCAGCATTTT. Its protein is CASSPGTDNQPQHF.

The rearrangement links TRBV27 to TRBJ2-7; TRBD2 agrees at 11 bases. V was clipped by 5 bases and J by 3 bases; unmatched bases: 12. Germline V gene sequence: CDR1 MNHEY, CDR2 SMNVEV (reference sequence). This CDR3 is built from 17 residues. The CDR3 DNA is TGTGCCAGCAGTCCCCCCCAGAGACTAGCGGGATACTACGAGCAGTACTTC. Residues: CASSPPQRLAGYYEQYF.

V and J are TRBV7-2 and TRBJ2-3, with D tentatively TRBD2 (5 bases). From germline, CDR1 is SGHTA and CDR2 FQGNSA. This CDR3 is built from 14 residues. V was shortened by 1 base and J by 1 base, with 6 bases between the two germline ends. The CDR3 region has the DNA TGTGCCAGCAGCTTAGAGGGAGGCACAGATACGCAGTATTTT. This encodes CASSLEGGTDTQYF.

V usage is TRBV20-1 and J usage is TRBJ1-5; a possible D gene is TRBD1 (5 bases). Germline V lookup: CDR1 DFQATT, CDR2 SNEGSKA (reference sequence). This CDR3 comprises 11 residues. Trimming removed 6 bases at V and 6 bases at J, with 9 bases between. The CDR3 coding sequence is TGCAGTGCCGGGGGGAGTCAGCCCCAGCATTTT. It is translated as CSAGGSQPQHF.

V usage is TRBV15 and J usage is TRBJ1-2, with TRBD1 matching over 7 bases. Germline CDR1 and CDR2: LNHNV and YYDKDF (reference sequence). This CDR3 spans 15 amino acids. Germline trimming cut 1 base from V and 8 bases from J; bases unmatched to any gene: 10. Written as DNA, the CDR3 is TGTGCCACCAGCAGAGCGATCACAGGGGATGGCGGCTACACCTTC. This encodes CATSRAITGDGGYTF.

This clone was seen once. The CDR3 protein is CASGDISGVLTF. For the CDR3, the DNA is TGCGCCAGCGGGGACATCTCCGGCGTCCTGACTTTC. V usage is TRBV10-1 and J usage is TRBJ2-6; the D gene is possibly TRBD1 (6 bases). The CDR3 has 12 amino acids. V lost 8 bases and J lost 12, with 14 bases in between. Germline loops: CDR1 WNHNN, CDR2 SYGVQD (reference sequence).